The 19 T cell receptor beta chains in this list originate from one sample, sequenced in a study of control samples from healthy donors and cancer patients. TCRdb keeps only in-frame clones here, not all; method: immunoSEQ multiplex PCR. The sample has around 190,000 clones, around 90% seen once. Source material: blood. These receptors all come from a woman between 50 and 59 years old in good health.

The chain uses TRBV2 and TRBJ1-1; weak D call: TRBD1 (5 bases). The germline V and J ends were trimmed by 4 bases and 4 bases, with 10 bases remaining between them. This CDR3 region has 13 residues. Germline V gives CDR1 SNHLY, CDR2 FYNNEI. The CDR3 loop is CASSVEGSTEAFF. The CDR3 DNA reads as TGTGCCAGCAGTGTCGAGGGGAGCACTGAAGCTTTCTTT.

This chain joins TRBV9 and TRBJ2-5; D tentatively fits TRBD1 or TRBD2 (5 bases each). Germline-derived CDR1 and CDR2 are SGDLS and YYNGEE. V lost 4 bases to trimming and J lost 5 bases, with 12 bases between them. This CDR3 has 13 residues. DNA for the CDR3: TGTGCCAGCAGCCCTCGACAGCGGGAGACCCAGTACTTC. This encodes CASSPRQRETQYF.

V and J are TRBV5-5 and TRBJ2-1; unclear D gene. The V and J ends lost 1 base and 9 bases respectively, with 5 bases between them. The CDR3 loop spans 11 amino acids. Germline CDR1 is SGHKS and CDR2 is YYEKEE (reference sequence). CDR3: CASSLLSEQFF. The CDR3 DNA sequence: TGTGCCAGCAGCTTGCTGAGTGAGCAGTTCTTC.

This chain joins TRBV3-1 (or the pseudogene TRBV3-2) and TRBJ2-7, with D maybe TRBD1 (5 bases). V dropped 0 bases and J dropped 2 bases, with 8 bases sitting between them. Germline V gene lookup returns CDR1 LGHDT and CDR2 YNNKEL (reference sequence). The CDR3 consists of 14 residues. Here the CDR3 reads CASSQDGQPYEQYF. CDR3 DNA: TGTGCCAGCAGCCAAGATGGACAACCCTACGAGCAGTACTTC.

The chain links TRBV12-3 or TRBV12-4 to TRBJ2-3, with D perhaps TRBD2 (6 bases). Trimming stripped 5 bases from V and 8 bases from J, with 14 bases between. This CDR3 has 13 residues. The CDR3 nucleotides read TGTGCCAGCAGTCCTTCCGGGGGAAGTACGCAGTATTTT. It encodes CASSPSGGSTQYF.

The genes are TRBV4-3 and TRBJ2-7, with a tentative D call TRBD2 (6 bases). V dropped 4 bases and J dropped 0 bases, with 13 bases sitting between them. Germline V CDR1 and CDR2: LGHNA, YSLEER. There are 15 residues in the CDR3. This chain's CDR3 is CASSRHQGGSYEQYF. CDR3 DNA: TGCGCCAGCAGCCGGCACCAGGGAGGCTCCTACGAGCAGTACTTC.

The chain has TRBV18 and TRBJ2-7; 7 positions agree with TRBD1. Losses at the gene ends were 0 bases for V and 7 bases for J; bases not matched to a gene: 12. Germline lookup yields CDR1 KGHSH and CDR2 LQKENI. This CDR3 region has 16 residues. The CDR3 is CASSPPRGQTISEQYF. The CDR3, as DNA: TGTGCCAGCTCACCACCTAGGGGACAGACCATTTCTGAGCAGTACTTC.

The J gene is TRBJ2-5, the V gene TRBV10-1, with a tentative D call TRBD2 (5 bases). The CDR3 is made up of 13 amino acids. From germline, CDR1 is WNHNN and CDR2 SYGVQD (reference sequence). Deletions cut 6 bases from V and 5 bases from J, with 13 bases between. CDR3 protein: CASRAPGVETQYF. For the CDR3, the DNA is TGCGCCAGCAGGGCCCCCGGGGTCGAGACCCAGTACTTC.

This clone was seen repeatedly, ten times or more. The rearrangement links TRBV18 to TRBJ2-5; 7 nucleotides align to TRBD1. With V trimmed by 6 bases and J by 5 bases, 9 bases remained unmatched. The CDR3 runs 14 residues. From germline, CDR1 is KGHSH and CDR2 LQKENI. This CDR3 reads CASSATGPAETQYF. CDR3 nucleotides: TGTGCCAGCTCTGCGACAGGGCCGGCGGAGACCCAGTACTTC. The full variable domain, with the rest looked up from reference TRBV18 and TRBJ2-5, is NAGVMQNPRHLVRRRGQEARLRCSPMKGHSHVYWYRQLPEEGLKFMVYLQKENIIDESGMPKERFSAEFPKEGPSILRIQQVVRGDSAAYFCASSATGPAETQYFGPGTRLLVL.

The CDR3 bases are TGTGCCACCCCACGATCGACCATTTTGAATGAGCAGTTCTTC. It encodes CATPRSTILNEQFF. The rearrangement links TRBV2 to TRBJ2-1; no reliable D call. V lost 10 bases, J lost 7 bases, and 20 bases lay in between. The CDR3 is 14 amino acids. Germline loops: CDR1 SNHLY, CDR2 FYNNEI.

The gene calls are TRBV19 and TRBJ1-5; no clear D. Germline V gene lookup returns CDR1 LNHDA and CDR2 SQIVND (reference sequence). V lost 5 bases and J 0 bases, leaving 11 bases between the germline ends. This CDR3 is 15 amino acids long. The chain's CDR3 is CASSLIGLSNQPQHF. In nucleotides, the CDR3 is TGTGCCAGTAGTCTCATCGGCCTTAGCAATCAGCCCCAGCATTTT.

This clone has a single count. V gene TRBV6-2 or TRBV6-3 combines with J gene TRBJ2-1; maybe TRBD2 (6 bases). Germline CDR1 is MNHEY and CDR2 is SVGEGT. This CDR3 contains 11 residues. V gave up 6 bases and J gave up 12 bases, with 12 bases separating them. In DNA, the CDR3 is TGTGCCAGCAGCCCCCGGGACTCGCAGTTCTTC. Amino acid sequence: CASSPRDSQFF.

The V gene is TRBV2, the J gene TRBJ1-5; D not resolved. CDR1 is SNHLY and CDR2 is FYNNEI in the germline V gene. Trimming pared 5 bases from V and 4 bases from J, leaving 3 bases between. The CDR3 runs 11 residues. CDR3 bases: TGTGCCAGCAGTATGAATCAGCCCCAGCATTTT. Translating gives CASSMNQPQHF. Full variable domain (missing parts from reference TRBV2 and TRBJ1-5): EPEVTQTPSHQVTQMGQEVILRCVPISNHLYFYWYRQILGQKVEFLVSFYNNEISEKSEIFDDQFSVERPDGSNFTLKIRSTKLEDSAMYFCASSMNQPQHFGDGTRLSIL.

This clone was detected only a few times. CDR3 protein: CASSLTSGLYEQYF. The CDR3 DNA is TGTGCCAGCAGCTTAACTAGCGGCCTCTACGAGCAGTACTTC. The chain employs TRBV7-2 and TRBJ2-7; 8 bases are shared with TRBD2. Germline trimming cut 2 bases from V and 3 bases from J; bases unmatched to any gene: 3. From germline, CDR1 is SGHTA and CDR2 FQGNSA. The CDR3 consists of 14 residues. The variable domain in full, completed from reference TRBV7-2 and TRBJ2-7, reads GAGVSQSPSNKVTEKGKDVELRCDPISGHTALYWYRQSLGQGLEFLIYFQGNSAPDKSGLPSDRFSAERTGGSVSTLTIQRTQQEDSAVYLCASSLTSGLYEQYFGPGTRLTVT.

The chain couples TRBV29-1 to TRBJ1-6; D not resolved. Germline-derived CDR1 and CDR2 are SQVTM and ANQGSEA. The ends were cut back, 4 bases at V and 9 bases at J, with 13 bases in the middle. This CDR3 contains 13 residues. For the CDR3, the DNA is TGCAGCGTTGGGTCCGGACTACTTTCACCCCTCCACTTT. Its translation: CSVGSGLLSPLHF.

The chain has TRBV6-6 and TRBJ2-7, with 7 bases aligning to TRBD2. This CDR3 is built from 16 residues. The germline V gene has CDR1 MNHNY and CDR2 SVGAGI (reference sequence). V shed 5 bases and J 6 bases; nucleotides not matched to a gene: 16. This chain's CDR3 is CASSPTGGVGSSEQYF. The CDR3 DNA sequence: TGTGCCAGCAGTCCTACGGGGGGAGTGGGGTCCAGCGAGCAGTACTTC.

The V and J genes are TRBV18 and TRBJ1-2; 8 bases are a match to TRBD1. The germline V gene encodes CDR1 KGHSH and CDR2 LQKENI. The V and J ends lost 5 bases and 0 bases, in that order; junction bases with no gene match: 5. This CDR3 contains 15 residues. The CDR3, as DNA: TGTGCCAGCTCAGGACAGGGTGCATCTAACTATGGCTACACCTTC. Translating it yields CASSGQGASNYGYTF.

The chain recombines TRBV28 with TRBJ1-1, with D maybe TRBD1 (6 bases). The germline gives CDR1 MDHEN, CDR2 SYDVKM. V was shortened by 5 bases and J by 1 base, with 11 bases between the two germline ends. The CDR3 runs to 14 residues. The CDR3 DNA sequence: TGTGCCAGCAGTCCAGGGGACTGGAACACTGAAGCTTTCTTT. This gives the protein CASSPGDWNTEAFF. The whole variable domain, filled in from reference TRBV28 and TRBJ1-1, reads DVKVTQSSRYLVKRTGEKVFLECVQDMDHENMFWYRQDPGLGLRLIYFSYDVKMKEKGDIPEGYSVSREKKERFSLILESASTNQTSMYLCASSPGDWNTEAFFGQGTRLTVV.

The chain combines TRBV5-1 with TRBJ1-1; D gene uncertain. V lost 4 bases and J 4 bases, leaving 20 bases between the germline ends. This CDR3 is built from 16 residues. Germline V lookup: CDR1 SGHRS, CDR2 YFSETQ. This chain's CDR3 is CASSPMAGALVTEAFF. CDR3 in DNA: TGCGCCAGCAGCCCCATGGCAGGCGCCCTAGTCACTGAAGCTTTCTTT.